This TCR beta chain was sequenced during a study of blood T cell repertoires in COVID-19. Per the study methods: From reference gene primer amplification, estimates of nucleated cell counts were derived. Method: immunoSEQ multiplex PCR; TCRdb's copy keeps in-frame clones and lacks some. The DNA gave D and trimming, while V, J and clone size come from that table. The sample includes some 250,000 clones, approximately 86% of them seen just once. CDR3 length equals 14 residues. CDR1 and CDR2 from the germline V gene are SGHVS and FQNEAQ. Trimming cost V 1 base and J 4 bases, with 8 bases left between them.

The TCR originated in a woman aged 30 to 39 who had recovered from COVID-19. This chain joins TRBV7-8 and TRBJ1-3, with D uncertain. Sequenced input: peripheral blood. The CDR3 DNA reads as TGTGCCAGCAGCTTAGAAGCAAGAGGAAACACCATATATTTT. Translated: CASSLEARGNTIYF.